One sample yielded the 9 T cell receptor beta chains listed below, sequenced in a study of blood T cell repertoires in COVID-19. Repertoires were generated with immunoSEQ multiplex PCR, while TCRdb's copy carries only in-frame clones and drops some. The profile shows more than 65,000 clones, approximately 80% of them singletons. Sequenced input: peripheral blood. The receptors originated from a woman aged 70 to 79 with acute or convalescent COVID-19.

This clone was observed a single time. The J gene is TRBJ1-6, the V gene TRBV21-1. TRBV21-1 is designated a pseudogene. This CDR3 has 13 residues. CDR3 in amino acids: CAGAGTVYSPLHF. The CDR3 nucleotides are TGTGCCGGGGCCGGGACTGTTTATTCACCCCTCCACTTT.

V and J are TRBV13 and TRBJ2-1, with D perhaps TRBD2 (5 bases). Germline CDR1 reads PRHDT; CDR2 reads FYEKMQ (reference sequence). Trimming left V 1 base short and J 2 bases short, with 6 bases between. This CDR3 region has 14 residues. The DNA for the CDR3 is TGTGCCAGCAGCTTAGAGCGGACCTACAATGAGCAGTTCTTC. Translation: CASSLERTYNEQFF. The full variable domain, completed using reference TRBV13 and TRBJ2-1, is AAGVIQSPRHLIKEKRETATLKCYPIPRHDTVYWYQQGPGQDPQFLISFYEKMQSDKGSIPDRFSAQQFSDYHSELNMSSLELGDSALYFCASSLERTYNEQFFGPGTRLTVL.

The rearrangement uses TRBV6-5 and TRBJ1-5; D remains ambiguous. The germline V gene encodes CDR1 MNHEY and CDR2 SVGAGI. V lost 7 bases to trimming and J lost 6 bases, with 19 bases between them. This CDR3 region has 15 residues. The CDR3 DNA is TGTGCCAGCACCGACCCCGGAGTGGCGGTTCAGCCCCAGCATTTT. Translated, it gives CASTDPGVAVQPQHF.

This rearrangement joins TRBV5-1 to TRBJ2-7; D unclear. V gave up 0 bases and J gave up 3 bases, with 7 bases separating them. In germline, CDR1 is SGHRS, CDR2 YFSETQ. The CDR3 is 13 residues long. CDR3 in amino acids: CASSLGPGYEQYF. The DNA of the CDR3 is TGCGCCAGCAGCTTGGGACCAGGCTACGAGCAGTACTTC.

The rearrangement links TRBV7-2 to TRBJ2-7; 10 nucleotides agree with TRBD1. Germline loops: CDR1 SGHTA, CDR2 FQGNSA. The ends lost 3 bases at V and 2 bases at J; junction bases unmatched: 1. The CDR3 contains 14 residues. DNA of the CDR3: TGTGCCAGCAGCTTCGACAGGGGGCCCTACGAGCAGTACTTC. It codes for CASSFDRGPYEQYF.

The rearrangement uses TRBV11-3 and TRBJ2-1; 12 bases are a match to TRBD2. Germline V lookup: CDR1 SGHNT, CDR2 YENEEA. J lost 4 bases, V lost 1 base, and 2 bases had no gene match. The CDR3 extends over 16 amino acids. Here the CDR3 reads CASSLGTSGIYNEQFF. For the CDR3, the DNA is TGTGCCAGCAGCTTAGGGACTAGCGGGATATACAATGAGCAGTTCTTC.

This chain connects TRBV19 to TRBJ2-1, with a possible D match to TRBD2 (6 bases). Trimming took 3 bases from V and 9 from J, leaving 18 bases between them. Germline-derived CDR1 and CDR2 are LNHDA and SQIVND (reference sequence). CDR3 length: 15 amino acids. The CDR3: CASSIRAGGFFEQFF. CDR3 in DNA: TGTGCCAGTAGTATCCGAGCGGGTGGGTTTTTTGAGCAGTTCTTC. The full variable domain, in which reference TRBV19 and TRBJ2-1 provide the parts outside the CDR3, is DGGITQSPKYLFRKEGQNVTLSCEQNLNHDAMYWYRQDPGQGLRLIYYSQIVNDFQKGDIAEGYSVSREKKESFPLTVTSAQKNPTAFYLCASSIRAGGFFEQFFGPGTRLTVL.

The CDR3 region is CASSLEAEGSEQFF. The CDR3 DNA follows: TGCGCCAGCAGCTTGGAAGCAGAGGGTAGTGAGCAGTTCTTC. V is TRBV5-1 and J is TRBJ2-1; tentatively, D is TRBD2 (5 bases). V was trimmed by 0 bases and J by 9 bases, leaving 13 bases between them. Germline CDR1 reads SGHRS; CDR2 reads YFSETQ. This CDR3 spans 14 amino acids.

The chain has TRBV5-8 and TRBJ1-2; D uncertain. V lost 2 bases, J lost 2 bases, and 13 bases lay in between. The CDR3 runs to 15 residues. Germline values: CDR1 SGHTS, CDR2 YDEGEE. The CDR3: CASSFLGSGNYGYTF. The DNA for the CDR3 is TGTGCCAGCAGCTTTTTGGGCTCAGGCAACTATGGCTACACCTTC.